This T cell receptor (beta chain) was observed in a study of cytomegalovirus exposure and HLA in healthy donors. Background on the study: The platform used for the roughly 130 validation repertoires matched that of the approximately 620 first-cohort repertoires, a later analysis reported.

Only in-frame clones appear in the TCRdb table, and some are missing; sequencing was by immunoSEQ multiplex PCR. The table includes about 260,000 clones, roughly 88% detected once. This clone has just one count. What it binds is unknown. Study observations and caveats: Rare sequences made up most TCRs, while some public TCRs were found in many donors. Subsequent analysis revealed that first-cohort TCR clusters tended to co-occur in the 110 or so validation repertoires.

The CDR3 extends over 13 amino acids. Per the germline V gene, CDR1 is SGHRS and CDR2 is YFSETQ. Trimming cost V 4 bases and J 8 bases; bases outside gene matches: 4. The chain has TRBV5-1 and TRBJ1-4; 8 nucleotides agree with TRBD1. Source material: PBMCs. The clonotype comes from a woman aged 25 to 39 in good health and CMV-seronegative. The CDR3 here is CASSQGAREKLFF. In nucleotides, the CDR3 is TGCGCCAGCAGCCAGGGGGCGCGGGAAAAACTGTTTTTT.